Below, 10 T cell receptor beta chains from the same sample are listed, as sequenced in a study of shared clonotypes between healthy human individuals. Only in-frame clones appear in the TCRdb table, and some are missing; sequencing was by immunoSEQ multiplex PCR. The repertoire holds fewer than 650,000 clones, with around 78% as singletons. Sample: PBMCs. The source of these receptors is a middle-aged woman in good health. Some clones in this sample may be carry-over from other donors' samples.

This rearrangement joins TRBV29-1 to TRBJ2-1, with 7 bases lining up with TRBD2. This CDR3 has 11 amino acids. Germline values: CDR1 SQVTM, CDR2 ANQGSEA. V shed 7 bases, J shed 9 bases, and the junction held 6 bases outside the gene matches. The CDR3 spells CSGGTTGEQFF. The CDR3 DNA reads as TGCAGCGGCGGGACTACCGGTGAGCAGTTCTTC.

The V gene is TRBV7-8, the J gene TRBJ1-4; D is undetermined. CDR1 is SGHVS and CDR2 is FQNEAQ in the germline V gene. The CDR3 covers 13 residues. The V end lost 5 bases, the J end lost 5 bases, and 9 bases lay between the germline ends. The CDR3 loop reads CASSARWNEKLFF. CDR3 DNA: TGTGCCAGCAGCGCCCGTTGGAATGAAAAACTGTTTTTT.

The J gene is TRBJ2-3, the V gene TRBV13; 8 nucleotides align to TRBD1. With V trimmed by 5 bases and J by 0 bases, 1 base remained unmatched. Germline V lookup: CDR1 PRHDT, CDR2 FYEKMQ (reference sequence). The CDR3 is made up of 14 amino acids. The CDR3 reads CASSGQGSTDTQYF. CDR3 DNA sequence: TGTGCCAGCAGCGGACAGGGAAGCACAGATACGCAGTATTTT. Full variable domain (missing parts from reference TRBV13 and TRBJ2-3): AAGVIQSPRHLIKEKRETATLKCYPIPRHDTVYWYQQGPGQDPQFLISFYEKMQSDKGSIPDRFSAQQFSDYHSELNMSSLELGDSALYFCASSGQGSTDTQYFGPGTRLTVL.

For the CDR3, the DNA is TGTGCCACCAGCAGAGCCACCGCAGGGCCCCCAACTAATGAAAAACTGTTTTTT. Its protein is CATSRATAGPPTNEKLFF. The gene calls are TRBV15 and TRBJ1-4; a possible D gene is TRBD1 (5 bases). The CDR3 length is 18 residues. Germline values: CDR1 LNHNV, CDR2 YYDKDF (reference sequence). The germline V and J ends were trimmed by 1 base and 0 bases, with 15 bases remaining between them.

The chain uses TRBV19 and TRBJ2-1; 7 bases agree with TRBD2. Germline V CDR1 and CDR2: LNHDA, SQIVND (reference sequence). This CDR3 comprises 14 residues. V dropped 8 bases and J dropped 0; count of bases not matched to a gene: 4. The CDR3 DNA reads TGTGCCAGTGCTGGCGGGGGCTCCTACAATGAGCAGTTCTTC. This encodes CASAGGGSYNEQFF.

The V call is TRBV4-3, the J call TRBJ2-5; 8 bases agree with TRBD2. The J call may be mistaken, given a closer DNA end match to TRBJ2-7. This CDR3 is 14 amino acids long. CDR1 and CDR2 (germline): LGHNA, YSLEER. CDR3 sequence: CASSPSGSSYEQYF. For the CDR3, the DNA is TGCGCCAGCAGCCCCAGCGGGAGCTCCTACGAGCAGTACTTC.

The V gene is TRBV19, the J gene TRBJ1-5, with 11 bases matching TRBD1. The CDR3 runs to 15 residues. Germline CDR1 reads LNHDA; CDR2 reads SQIVND (reference sequence). V lost 7 bases and J lost 6; bases outside the gene matches: 8. CDR3 amino acids: CASTVGQGASQPQHF. CDR3 DNA: TGTGCCAGTACGGTTGGACAGGGGGCGAGTCAGCCCCAGCATTTT.

This rearrangement joins TRBV14 to TRBJ1-5; unclear D gene. CDR1 and CDR2 (germline): SGHDN, FVKESK. The CDR3 length is 13 residues. The V end was cut by 6 bases, the J end by 4 bases, with 10 bases between. CDR3 DNA sequence: TGTGCCAGCAGTCGAGGGTTTAATCAGCCCCAGCATTTT. It specifies CASSRGFNQPQHF.

The CDR3, as DNA: TGTGCCAGCAGATTTGCGCTGGGGCAAGATTATGAGCAGTTCTTC. Translated, it gives CASRFALGQDYEQFF. The chain joins TRBV5-6 to TRBJ2-1, with D perhaps matching TRBD1 (5 bases). Deletions cut 5 bases from V and 8 bases from J, with 20 bases between. Germline V gene sequence: CDR1 SGHDT, CDR2 YYEEEE. The CDR3 extends over 15 amino acids.

This sequence joins TRBV6-1 and TRBJ2-2; D gene uncertain. V gave up 4 bases and J gave up 8 bases, with 5 bases separating them. The CDR3 is 11 residues long. Germline-derived CDR1 and CDR2 are MNHNS and SASEGT. CDR3 amino acids: CASSAEGELFF. For the CDR3, the DNA is TGTGCCAGCAGTGCCGAGGGGGAGCTGTTTTTT.